Listed here are 10 T cell receptor beta chains from one sample, sequenced in a study of blood T cell repertoires in COVID-19. Here immunoSEQ multiplex PCR was the method, and the copy in TCRdb shows in-frame clones only, minus some. This sample yields 200,000 to 250,000 clones, of which around 85% are seen a single time; roughly 4% belongs to the top ten. Sequencing was done on a sample of peripheral blood. The receptors here all came from a woman between 40 and 50 years old with active or convalescent COVID-19.

The V call is TRBV13, the J call TRBJ1-2; a possible D gene is TRBD1 (5 bases). Germline assignment: CDR1 PRHDT and CDR2 FYEKMQ (reference sequence). The CDR3 contains 15 residues. V gave up 2 bases and J gave up 0 bases, with 10 bases separating them. CDR3 DNA sequence: TGTGCCAGCAGCTTACCAGGGAAATCTAACTATGGCTACACCTTC. Encoded protein: CASSLPGKSNYGYTF.

For this clone: Being one base from a much bigger clone, this may be a read error. The same CDR3 arises from other DNA sequences in this sample as well. This chain links TRBV6-5 with TRBJ2-7; 9 nucleotides agree with TRBD1. The CDR3 is 14 residues long. After removal of 4 bases from V and 2 bases from J, the junction contained 3 bases not matched to a gene. In germline, CDR1 is MNHEY, CDR2 SVGAGI. The CDR3: CASSSGTGTYEQYF. The CDR3 DNA reads as TGTGCCAGCAGTTCCGGGACAGGGACCTACGAGCAGTACTTC.

With respect to this clone: The junction departs from the called germline gene at one end, perhaps through a read error. The V call is TRBV4-2, the J call TRBJ1-5; TRBD1 is a possible D gene (6 bases). Germline CDR1 LGHNA, CDR2 YNFKEQ. This CDR3 region has 14 residues. The chain's CDR3 is CASGQRGTGQPQHF. The CDR3 bases are TGTGCCAGCGGCCAAAGGGGGACCGGTCAGCCCCAGCATTTT.

The V and J genes are TRBV7-8 and TRBJ2-1, with D tentatively TRBD2 (5 bases). V was clipped by 5 bases and J by 0 bases, with 20 bases between them. Germline assignment: CDR1 SGHVS and CDR2 FQNEAQ. The CDR3 contains 18 residues. The CDR3 protein is CASSVIVTGDSSYNEQFF. The DNA of the CDR3 is TGTGCCAGCAGCGTAATCGTAACCGGGGATAGCTCCTACAATGAGCAGTTCTTC.

V usage is TRBV2 and J usage is TRBJ1-2; D is ambiguous. The V end lost 8 bases, the J end lost 4 bases, and 14 bases lay between the germline ends. This CDR3 region has 13 residues. From germline, CDR1 is SNHLY and CDR2 FYNNEI. The DNA for the CDR3 is TGTGCCAGCTGCCGGGAGTCTATCTATGGCTACACCTTC. As protein: CASCRESIYGYTF.

V and J are TRBV28 and TRBJ2-3, with 7 bases aligning to TRBD1. This CDR3 is built from 14 residues. Germline CDR1 reads MDHEN; CDR2 reads SYDVKM. This CDR3 is CADTRGPSTDTQYF. The CDR3 region has the DNA TGTGCAGATACGAGGGGGCCGAGCACAGATACGCAGTATTTT.

V and J are TRBV30 and TRBJ1-4, with 9 nucleotides matching TRBD1. V shed 5 bases, J shed 4 bases, and the junction held 5 bases outside the gene matches. This CDR3 contains 14 residues. Germline V gene sequence: CDR1 GTSNPN, CDR2 SVGIG (reference sequence). The CDR3: CAWGGQGSNEKLFF. The DNA for the CDR3 is TGTGCCTGGGGGGGACAGGGAAGTAATGAAAAACTGTTTTTT.

The V gene is TRBV27, the J gene TRBJ2-7, with 7 bases matching TRBD1. V gave up 3 bases and J gave up 4 bases; unmatched junction bases: 9. Germline V gives CDR1 MNHEY, CDR2 SMNVEV (reference sequence). The CDR3 has 15 amino acids. The CDR3 sequence is CASSFTAGGIYEQYV. The CDR3 nucleotides are TGTGCCAGCAGTTTCACTGCAGGGGGAATTTACGAGCAGTACGTC.

This clone has only one observation. This chain uses TRBV19 with TRBJ1-5, with 8 bases aligning to TRBD1. The CDR3 covers 15 residues. CDR1 LNHDA and CDR2 SQIVND come from the germline V gene (reference sequence). V trimming: 5 bases; J trimming: 7 bases; junction bases outside the gene matches: 10. This CDR3 is CASSLDRAPMQPQHF. In DNA, the CDR3 is TGTGCCAGTAGTTTGGACAGGGCCCCAATGCAGCCCCAGCATTTT.

This chain links TRBV9 with TRBJ1-5, with D possibly matching TRBD1 (5 bases). CDR3 length: 13 amino acids. In germline, CDR1 is SGDLS, CDR2 YYNGEE. V shed 7 bases and J shed 2 bases, with 10 bases lying between them. CDR3 coding DNA: TGTGCCAGCGGGGGGGGTGGCAATCAGCCCCAGCATTTT. The encoded protein is CASGGGGNQPQHF.